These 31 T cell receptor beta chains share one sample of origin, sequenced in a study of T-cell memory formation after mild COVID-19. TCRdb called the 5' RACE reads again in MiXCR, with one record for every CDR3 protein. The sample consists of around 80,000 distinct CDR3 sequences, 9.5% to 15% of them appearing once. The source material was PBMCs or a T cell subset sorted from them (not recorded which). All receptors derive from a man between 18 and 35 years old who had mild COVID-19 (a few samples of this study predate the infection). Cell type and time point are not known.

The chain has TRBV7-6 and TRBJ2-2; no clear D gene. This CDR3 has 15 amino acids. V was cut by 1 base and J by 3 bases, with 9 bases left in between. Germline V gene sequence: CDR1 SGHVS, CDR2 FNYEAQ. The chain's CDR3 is CASSLGLPYTGELFF. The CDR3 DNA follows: TGTGCCAGCAGCTTAGGGTTGCCCTACACCGGGGAGCTGTTTTTT.

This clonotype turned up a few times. Here the CDR3 reads CASSFRGFSNQPQHF. DNA of the CDR3: TGTGCCAGCAGTTTTCGGGGTTTTAGCAATCAGCCCCAGCATTTT. The chain is built from TRBV27 and TRBJ1-5, with D unresolved. The CDR3 contains 15 residues. Germline values: CDR1 MNHEY, CDR2 SMNVEV (reference sequence). V lost 3 bases to trimming and J lost 0 bases, with 9 bases between them.

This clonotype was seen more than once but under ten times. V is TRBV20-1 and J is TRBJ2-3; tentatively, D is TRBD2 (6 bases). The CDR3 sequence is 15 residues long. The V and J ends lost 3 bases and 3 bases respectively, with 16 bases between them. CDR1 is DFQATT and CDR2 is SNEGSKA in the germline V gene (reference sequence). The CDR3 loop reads CSARSPSVGTDTQYF. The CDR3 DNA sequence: TGCAGTGCTAGGTCGCCTAGCGTAGGGACAGATACGCAGTATTTT.

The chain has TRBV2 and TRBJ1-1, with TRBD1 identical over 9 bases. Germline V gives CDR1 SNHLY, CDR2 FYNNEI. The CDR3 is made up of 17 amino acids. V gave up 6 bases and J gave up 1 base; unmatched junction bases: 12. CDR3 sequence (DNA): TGTGCCAGCAGACCACGTCCCGGGACAGGGACGAACACTGAAGCTTTCTTT. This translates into CASRPRPGTGTNTEAFF.

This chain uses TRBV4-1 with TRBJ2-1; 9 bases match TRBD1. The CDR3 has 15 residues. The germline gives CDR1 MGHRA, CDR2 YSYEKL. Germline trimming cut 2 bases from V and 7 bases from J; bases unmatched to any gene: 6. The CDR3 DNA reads TGCGCCAGCAGCCAATATACCGGGACAGGGAATGAGCAGTTCTTC. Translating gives CASSQYTGTGNEQFF.

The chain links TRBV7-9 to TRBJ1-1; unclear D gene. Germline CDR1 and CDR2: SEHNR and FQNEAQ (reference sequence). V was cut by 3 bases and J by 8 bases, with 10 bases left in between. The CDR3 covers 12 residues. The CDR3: CASSLGAGEAFF. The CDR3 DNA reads TGTGCCAGCAGCTTGGGAGCCGGGGAAGCTTTCTTT.

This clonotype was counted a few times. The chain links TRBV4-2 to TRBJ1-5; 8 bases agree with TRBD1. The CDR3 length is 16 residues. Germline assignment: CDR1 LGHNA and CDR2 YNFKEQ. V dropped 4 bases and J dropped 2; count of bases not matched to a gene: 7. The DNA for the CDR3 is TGTGCCAGCAGCCGAACCCCGGGACAGGGCAATCAGCCCCAGCATTTT. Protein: CASSRTPGQGNQPQHF.

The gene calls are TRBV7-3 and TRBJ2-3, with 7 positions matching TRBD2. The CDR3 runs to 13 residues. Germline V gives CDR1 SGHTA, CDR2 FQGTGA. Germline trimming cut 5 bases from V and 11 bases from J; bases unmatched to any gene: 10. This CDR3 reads CASSLEGSGEQYF. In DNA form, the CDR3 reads TGTGCCAGCAGCCTCGAGGGGAGCGGGGAGCAGTATTTT. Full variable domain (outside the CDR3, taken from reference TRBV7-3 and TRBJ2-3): GAGVSQTPSNKVTEKGKYVELRCDPISGHTALYWYRQSLGQGPEFLIYFQGTGAADDSGLPNDRFFAVRPEGSVSTLKIQRTERGDSAVYLCASSLEGSGEQYFGPGTRLTVL.

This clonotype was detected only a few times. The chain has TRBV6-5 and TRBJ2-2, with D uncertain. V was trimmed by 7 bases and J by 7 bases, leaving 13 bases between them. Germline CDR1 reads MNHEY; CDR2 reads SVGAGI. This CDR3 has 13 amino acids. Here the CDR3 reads CASTLTYGGELFF. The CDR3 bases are TGTGCCAGCACCCTTACTTACGGCGGGGAGCTGTTTTTT.

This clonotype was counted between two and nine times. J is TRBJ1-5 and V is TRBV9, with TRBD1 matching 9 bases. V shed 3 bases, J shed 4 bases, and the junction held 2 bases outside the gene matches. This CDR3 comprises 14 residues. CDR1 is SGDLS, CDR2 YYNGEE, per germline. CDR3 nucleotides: TGTGCCAGCAGCGCCGGACAGGGGAATCAGCCCCAGCATTTT. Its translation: CASSAGQGNQPQHF. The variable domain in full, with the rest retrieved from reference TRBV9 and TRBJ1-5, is DSGVTQTPKHLITATGQRVTLRCSPRSGDLSVYWYQQSLDQGLQFLIQYYNGEERAKGNILERFSAQQFPDLHSELNLSSLELGDSALYFCASSAGQGNQPQHFGDGTRLSIL.

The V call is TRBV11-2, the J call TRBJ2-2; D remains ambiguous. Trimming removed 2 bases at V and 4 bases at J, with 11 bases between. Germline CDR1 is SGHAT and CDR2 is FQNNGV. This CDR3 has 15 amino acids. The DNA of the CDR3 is TGTGCCAGCAGCTTAATCGCGTTGGGCACCGGGGAGCTGTTTTTT. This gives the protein CASSLIALGTGELFF.

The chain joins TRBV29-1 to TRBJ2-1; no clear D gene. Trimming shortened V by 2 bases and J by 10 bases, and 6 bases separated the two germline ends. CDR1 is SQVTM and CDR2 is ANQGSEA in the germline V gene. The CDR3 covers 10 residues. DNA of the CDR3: TGCAGCGTTGAAATGGGGGAGCAGTTCTTC. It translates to CSVEMGEQFF.

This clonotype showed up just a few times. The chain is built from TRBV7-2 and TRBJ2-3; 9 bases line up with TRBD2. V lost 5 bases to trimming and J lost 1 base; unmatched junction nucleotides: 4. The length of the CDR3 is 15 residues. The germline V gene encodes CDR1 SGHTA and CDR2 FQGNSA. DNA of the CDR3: TGTGCCAGCAGCCAGACTAGCGGACGCACAGATACGCAGTATTTT. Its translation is CASSQTSGRTDTQYF.

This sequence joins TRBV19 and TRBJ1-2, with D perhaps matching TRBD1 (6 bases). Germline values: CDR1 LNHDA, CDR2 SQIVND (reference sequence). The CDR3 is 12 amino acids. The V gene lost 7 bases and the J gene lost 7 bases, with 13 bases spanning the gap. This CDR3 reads CASNSGGAGYTF. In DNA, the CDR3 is TGTGCCAGTAACTCTGGGGGGGCTGGCTACACCTTC.

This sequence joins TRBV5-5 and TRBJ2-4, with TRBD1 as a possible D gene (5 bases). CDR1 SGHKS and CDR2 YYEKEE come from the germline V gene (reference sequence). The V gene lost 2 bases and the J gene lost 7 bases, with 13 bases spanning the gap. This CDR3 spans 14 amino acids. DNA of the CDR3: TGTGCCAGCAGCTTCGACAGCCTTGGTAACATTCAGTACTTC. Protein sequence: CASSFDSLGNIQYF.

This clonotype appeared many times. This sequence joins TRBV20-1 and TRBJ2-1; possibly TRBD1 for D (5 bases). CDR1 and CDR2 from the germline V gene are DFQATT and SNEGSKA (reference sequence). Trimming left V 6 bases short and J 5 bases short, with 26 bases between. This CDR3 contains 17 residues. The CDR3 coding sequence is TGCAGTGCCCAGGAAACGTTTTCTCGGACATTGAACAATGAGCAGTTCTTC. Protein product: CSAQETFSRTLNNEQFF.

CDR3 sequence: CASSGGEGYGYTF. The CDR3 nucleotides are TGTGCCAGCAGCGGAGGAGAGGGGTATGGCTACACCTTC. This chain connects TRBV2 to TRBJ1-2; a possible D gene is TRBD1 (5 bases). Deletions cut 6 bases from V and 5 bases from J, with 13 bases between. The CDR3 covers 13 residues. Germline V gene sequence: CDR1 SNHLY, CDR2 FYNNEI.

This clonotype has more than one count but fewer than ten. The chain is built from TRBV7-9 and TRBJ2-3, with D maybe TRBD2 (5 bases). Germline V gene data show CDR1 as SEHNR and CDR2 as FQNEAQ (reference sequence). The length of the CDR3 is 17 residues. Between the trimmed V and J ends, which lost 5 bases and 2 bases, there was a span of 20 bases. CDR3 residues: CASSPLSGESPTDTQYF. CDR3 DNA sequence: TGTGCCAGCAGCCCCTTATCCGGGGAATCGCCCACAGATACGCAGTATTTT. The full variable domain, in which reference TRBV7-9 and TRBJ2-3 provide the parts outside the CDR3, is DTGVSQNPRHKITKRGQNVTFRCDPISEHNRLYWYRQTLGQGPEFLTYFQNEAQLEKSRLLSDRFSAERPKGSFSTLEIQRTEQGDSAMYLCASSPLSGESPTDTQYFGPGTRLTVL.

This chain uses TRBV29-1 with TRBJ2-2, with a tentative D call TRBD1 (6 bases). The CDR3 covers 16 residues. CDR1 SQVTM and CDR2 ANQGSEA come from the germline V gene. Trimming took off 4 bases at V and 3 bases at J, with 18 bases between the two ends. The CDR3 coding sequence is TGCAGCGTTGCGCGGGTCAGGGGCCGGTACACCGGGGAGCTGTTTTTT. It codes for CSVARVRGRYTGELFF.

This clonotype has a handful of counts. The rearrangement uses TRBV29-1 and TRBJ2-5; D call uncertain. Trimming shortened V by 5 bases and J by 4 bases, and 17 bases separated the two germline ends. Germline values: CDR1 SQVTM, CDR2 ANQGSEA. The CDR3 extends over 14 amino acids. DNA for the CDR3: TGCAGCGTTATCCCTCAAGGCATGGGAGAGACCCAGTACTTC. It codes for CSVIPQGMGETQYF.

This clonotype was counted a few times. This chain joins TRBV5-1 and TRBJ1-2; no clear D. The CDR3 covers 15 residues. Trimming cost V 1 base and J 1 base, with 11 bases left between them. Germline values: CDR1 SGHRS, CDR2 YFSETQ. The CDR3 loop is CASSLPRPFNYGYTF. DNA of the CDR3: TGCGCCAGCAGCTTGCCGCGCCCGTTTAACTATGGCTACACCTTC.

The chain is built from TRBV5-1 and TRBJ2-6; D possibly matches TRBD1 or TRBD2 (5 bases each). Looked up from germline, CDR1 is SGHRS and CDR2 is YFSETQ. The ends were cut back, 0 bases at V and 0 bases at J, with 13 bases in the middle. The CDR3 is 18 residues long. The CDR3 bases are TGCGCCAGCAGCTTGGCCTTGGGACCGAGCTCTGGGGCCAACGTCCTGACTTTC. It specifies CASSLALGPSSGANVLTF.

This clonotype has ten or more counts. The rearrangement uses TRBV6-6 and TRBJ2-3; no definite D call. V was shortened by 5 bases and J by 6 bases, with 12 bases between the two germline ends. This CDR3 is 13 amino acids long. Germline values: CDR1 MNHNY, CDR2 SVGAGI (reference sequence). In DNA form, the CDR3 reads TGTGCCAGCAGTCCTCAGCTGGCGGATACGCAGTATTTT. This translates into CASSPQLADTQYF.

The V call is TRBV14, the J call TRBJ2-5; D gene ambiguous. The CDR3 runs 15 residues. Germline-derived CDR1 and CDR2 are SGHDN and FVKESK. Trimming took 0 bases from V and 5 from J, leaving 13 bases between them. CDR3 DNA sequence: TGTGCCAGCAGCCAAGAGTCAGCGATAGGGGAGACCCAGTACTTC. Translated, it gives CASSQESAIGETQYF.

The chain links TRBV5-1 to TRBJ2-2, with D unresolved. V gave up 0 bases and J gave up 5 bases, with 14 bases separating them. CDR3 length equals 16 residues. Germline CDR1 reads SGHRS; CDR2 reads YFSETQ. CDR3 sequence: CASSLVRHIQTGELFF. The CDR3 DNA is TGCGCCAGCAGCTTGGTTCGGCATATTCAAACCGGGGAGCTGTTTTTT.

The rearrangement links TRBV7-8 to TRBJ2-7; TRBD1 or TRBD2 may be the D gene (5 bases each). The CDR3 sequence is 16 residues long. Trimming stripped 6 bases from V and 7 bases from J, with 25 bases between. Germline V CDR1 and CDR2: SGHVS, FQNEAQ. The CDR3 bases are TGTGCCAGCAGTCCCTGGGGCAGCAACCCGTCGGGAGAGCAGTACTTC. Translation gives CASSPWGSNPSGEQYF.

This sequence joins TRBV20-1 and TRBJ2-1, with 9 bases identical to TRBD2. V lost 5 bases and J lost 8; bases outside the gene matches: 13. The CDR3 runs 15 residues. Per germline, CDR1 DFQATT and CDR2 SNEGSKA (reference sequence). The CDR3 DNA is TGCAGTGCTCCACAAGCGGGGGGCCGTCTCGATGAGCAGTTCTTC. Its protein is CSAPQAGGRLDEQFF.

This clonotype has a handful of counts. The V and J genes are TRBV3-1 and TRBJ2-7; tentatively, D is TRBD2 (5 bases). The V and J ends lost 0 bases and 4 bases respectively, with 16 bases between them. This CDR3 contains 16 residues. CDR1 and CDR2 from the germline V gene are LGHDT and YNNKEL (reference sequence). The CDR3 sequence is CASSQEADYNVYEQYF. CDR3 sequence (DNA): TGTGCCAGCAGCCAAGAAGCAGACTACAATGTTTACGAGCAGTACTTC.

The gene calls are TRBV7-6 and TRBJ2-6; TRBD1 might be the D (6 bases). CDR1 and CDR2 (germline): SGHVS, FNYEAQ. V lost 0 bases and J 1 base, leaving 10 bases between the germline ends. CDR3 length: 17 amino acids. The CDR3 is CASSLAGAGSGANVLTF. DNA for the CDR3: TGTGCCAGCAGCTTAGCGGGGGCAGGGTCTGGGGCCAACGTCCTGACTTTC.

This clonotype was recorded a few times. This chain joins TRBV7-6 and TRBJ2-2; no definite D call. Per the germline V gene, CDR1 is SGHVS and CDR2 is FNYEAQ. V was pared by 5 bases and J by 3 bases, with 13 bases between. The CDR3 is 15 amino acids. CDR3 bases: TGTGCCAGCAGCGTCGGTCGCAGCTACACCGGGGAGCTGTTTTTT. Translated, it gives CASSVGRSYTGELFF.

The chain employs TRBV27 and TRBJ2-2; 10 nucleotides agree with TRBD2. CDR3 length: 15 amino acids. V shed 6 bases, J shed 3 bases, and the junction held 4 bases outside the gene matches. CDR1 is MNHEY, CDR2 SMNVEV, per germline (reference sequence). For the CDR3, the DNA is TGTGCCAGCAGACTAGCGGGGTGGTACACCGGGGAGCTGTTTTTT. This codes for CASRLAGWYTGELFF.